One and the same sample provided the 28 T cell receptor beta chains below, sequenced in a study of cytomegalovirus exposure and HLA in healthy donors. The method was immunoSEQ multiplex PCR; TCRdb's version includes in-frame clones alone and lacks a portion of them. The sample yields approximately 200,000 clones, 85% to 90% seen once. Sequencing was done on a sample of PBMCs. The receptors were sampled from a woman aged 18-30 years in good health and CMV-seronegative.

The chain carries TRBV7-8 and TRBJ2-2, with TRBD2 identical over 10 bases. Germline V gives CDR1 SGHVS, CDR2 FQNEAQ. The CDR3 totals 15 residues. V lost 5 bases, J lost 3 bases, and 3 bases stayed unmatched. The CDR3, as DNA: TGTGCCAGCAGCCCGACTAGCGGGTACACCGGGGAGCTGTTTTTT. Amino acid sequence: CASSPTSGYTGELFF.

This clone has just a few counts. The V call is TRBV14, the J call TRBJ2-1, with TRBD2 identical over 9 bases. The V and J ends lost 3 bases and 6 bases, in that order; junction bases with no gene match: 12. This CDR3 region has 17 residues. Looked up from germline, CDR1 is SGHDN and CDR2 is FVKESK. The CDR3 DNA follows: TGTGCCAGCAGCCAGCTACCCCCGGGACTAGCTCGCAATGAGCAGTTCTTC. As protein: CASSQLPPGLARNEQFF.

The genes are TRBV30 and TRBJ1-2; the match to TRBD1 covers 7 bases. CDR1 is GTSNPN and CDR2 is SVGIG in the germline V gene (reference sequence). The CDR3 has 13 residues. The junction had 6 bases not matched to a gene; V was cut back by 3 bases and J by 5 bases. This CDR3 is CAWRAGTDYGYTF. CDR3 coding DNA: TGTGCCTGGAGAGCCGGGACAGATTATGGCTACACCTTC.

The DNA for the CDR3 is TGCGCCAGCTCTAGCAACTCTGGGGCCAACGTCCTGACTTTC. Protein product: CASSSNSGANVLTF. The V call is TRBV5-1, the J call TRBJ2-6, with D possibly matching TRBD2 (5 bases). CDR3 size: 14 residues. V was shortened by 7 bases and J by 0 bases, with 8 bases between the two germline ends. Per the germline V gene, CDR1 is SGHRS and CDR2 is YFSETQ.

V gene TRBV27 combines with J gene TRBJ2-7; D ambiguous. Per germline, CDR1 MNHEY and CDR2 SMNVEV (reference sequence). The CDR3 sequence is 15 residues long. V dropped 0 bases and J dropped 0 bases, with 9 bases sitting between them. DNA of the CDR3: TGTGCCAGCAGTTTATCAATGGGCACCTCCTACGAGCAGTACTTC. Translated, it gives CASSLSMGTSYEQYF.

J is TRBJ2-1 and V is TRBV2; 10 nucleotides align to TRBD1. The CDR3 has 15 amino acids. Unmatched junction bases numbered 14, after V lost 8 bases and J lost 10 bases. CDR1 is SNHLY, CDR2 FYNNEI, per germline. Here the CDR3 reads CASVMTGGTIEEQFF. In DNA, the CDR3 is TGTGCCAGCGTCATGACAGGGGGCACGATAGAAGAGCAGTTCTTC.

Here the CDR3 reads CASSSGLAGAYEQYF. DNA for the CDR3: TGTGCCAGCAGTTCTGGACTAGCGGGAGCCTACGAGCAGTACTTC. This chain uses TRBV28 with TRBJ2-7, with 13 bases that match TRBD2. J gave up 2 bases and V 4 bases, and 2 bases lay outside the gene matches. CDR3 length equals 15 residues. Germline values: CDR1 MDHEN, CDR2 SYDVKM.

This chain joins TRBV13 and TRBJ1-1; D is uncertain. Germline CDR1 PRHDT, CDR2 FYEKMQ (reference sequence). The V gene lost 5 bases and the J gene lost 0 bases, with 7 bases spanning the gap. This CDR3 spans 13 amino acids. The CDR3 region is CASSPTLNTEAFF. Written as DNA, the CDR3 is TGTGCCAGCAGCCCTACGTTGAACACTGAAGCTTTCTTT.

The rearrangement links TRBV6-6 to TRBJ2-1, with TRBD2 matching over 15 bases. Trimming at V came to 8 bases and at J to 10 bases, leaving 9 bases not matched to a gene. CDR1 is MNHNY, CDR2 SVGAGI, per germline (reference sequence). This CDR3 is built from 15 residues. CDR3 coding DNA: TGTGCCAGCGGGGGGGGACTAGCGGGAGGTCAGGAGCAGTTCTTC. This gives the protein CASGGGLAGGQEQFF.

This chain uses TRBV30 with TRBJ2-2, with D possibly matching TRBD2 (6 bases). The CDR3 has 13 amino acids. V lost 0 bases, J lost 7 bases, and 9 bases lay in between. Germline V CDR1 and CDR2: GTSNPN, SVGIG (reference sequence). The CDR3 DNA reads TGTGCCTGGAGTGTGTTGGAGGGCGGGGAGCTGTTTTTT. It encodes CAWSVLEGGELFF.

The rearrangement uses TRBV14 and TRBJ2-1, with 11 bases fitting TRBD2. CDR1 SGHDN and CDR2 FVKESK come from the germline V gene. V was clipped by 3 bases and J by 6 bases; unmatched bases: 10. The CDR3 contains 17 residues. The CDR3 loop reads CASSQIPPGLAVNEQFF. CDR3 nucleotide sequence: TGTGCCAGCAGCCAGATTCCTCCGGGACTAGCGGTCAATGAGCAGTTCTTC.

This rearrangement joins TRBV5-5 to TRBJ1-2; D uncertain. The CDR3 length is 13 residues. Germline CDR1 is SGHKS and CDR2 is YYEKEE (reference sequence). Trimming took off 4 bases at V and 3 bases at J, with 10 bases between the two ends. CDR3 region: CASSQTTDYGYTF. The CDR3 DNA sequence: TGTGCCAGCAGCCAGACAACAGACTATGGCTACACCTTC.

The chain combines TRBV4-2 with TRBJ2-2; 7 positions match TRBD1. The germline CDR1 and CDR2 sequences are LGHNA and YNFKEQ. V shed 4 bases, J shed 8 bases, and the junction held 10 bases outside the gene matches. The CDR3 loop spans 15 amino acids. In nucleotides, the CDR3 is TGTGCCAGCAGCCCGACAGGGTCCCGCACTGGGGAGCTGTTTTTT. As protein: CASSPTGSRTGELFF.

The V and J genes are TRBV28 and TRBJ2-1; 8 nucleotides match TRBD1. Per germline, CDR1 MDHEN and CDR2 SYDVKM. There are 17 residues in the CDR3. After removal of 6 bases from V and 0 bases from J, the junction contained 10 bases not matched to a gene. CDR3 in DNA: TGTGCCAGCAGAGCAAGTCAGGGGGCGGTCTCCTACAATGAGCAGTTCTTC. Its protein is CASRASQGAVSYNEQFF.

The gene calls are TRBV28 and TRBJ2-7; 8 bases align to TRBD1. The germline V gene has CDR1 MDHEN and CDR2 SYDVKM. The CDR3 spans 14 residues. V shed 6 bases, J shed 5 bases, and the junction held 9 bases outside the gene matches. The CDR3 protein is CASSTGQGPHEQYF. The DNA of the CDR3 is TGTGCCAGCAGCACAGGACAGGGCCCCCACGAGCAGTACTTC.

V is TRBV29-1 and J is TRBJ2-7; possible D gene TRBD2, 6 bases. The germline V and J ends were trimmed by 4 bases and 2 bases, with 6 bases remaining between them. Germline CDR1 reads SQVTM; CDR2 reads ANQGSEA. The CDR3 is made up of 11 amino acids. CDR3 DNA sequence: TGCAGCGTTGGGGAGGCCTACGAGCAGTACTTC. It codes for CSVGEAYEQYF.

The chain has TRBV6-5 and TRBJ2-3; the D is unclear. The CDR3 runs 12 residues. Trimming removed 6 bases at V and 3 bases at J, with 7 bases between. From germline, CDR1 is MNHEY and CDR2 SVGAGI. The CDR3 reads CASRHRTDTQYF. DNA for the CDR3: TGTGCCAGCAGACACCGAACAGATACGCAGTATTTT.

The chain carries TRBV7-6 and TRBJ1-4; D is perhaps TRBD1 (6 bases). The germline V gene encodes CDR1 SGHVS and CDR2 FNYEAQ. The CDR3 contains 16 residues. The V end lost 2 bases, the J end lost 4 bases, and 14 bases lay between the germline ends. The CDR3 sequence is CASSLNSGAHNEKLFF. CDR3 bases: TGTGCCAGCAGCTTAAATTCAGGGGCTCATAATGAAAAACTGTTTTTT.

The count of this clone is one. J is TRBJ1-1 and V is TRBV15; a possible D gene is TRBD1 (5 bases). The CDR3 spans 14 residues. Germline lookup yields CDR1 LNHNV and CDR2 YYDKDF (reference sequence). Trimming pared 0 bases from V and 7 bases from J, leaving 12 bases between. The CDR3 sequence is CATSRDLERGEAFF. In nucleotides, the CDR3 is TGTGCCACCAGCAGAGATCTGGAAAGGGGTGAAGCTTTCTTT.

The V and J genes are TRBV2 and TRBJ2-1, with 11 bases that match TRBD2. The CDR3 is 15 amino acids. V shed 4 bases, J shed 6 bases, and the junction held 5 bases outside the gene matches. The germline gives CDR1 SNHLY, CDR2 FYNNEI. In DNA, the CDR3 is TGTGCCAGCAGTGCGTTTAGCGGGAGGGGCAATGAGCAGTTCTTC. Amino acid sequence: CASSAFSGRGNEQFF.

J is TRBJ2-7 and V is TRBV27; TRBD1 aligns across 8 bases. Trimming at V came to 5 bases and at J to 0 bases, leaving 6 bases not matched to a gene. The germline V gene encodes CDR1 MNHEY and CDR2 SMNVEV (reference sequence). This CDR3 has 15 residues. As DNA, the CDR3 is TGTGCCAGCAGTCCAGGACAGGGAAGCTCCTACGAGCAGTACTTC. It translates to CASSPGQGSSYEQYF.

The chain couples TRBV27 to TRBJ1-1; D remains unclear. The germline V gene has CDR1 MNHEY and CDR2 SMNVEV (reference sequence). Deletions cut 6 bases from V and 10 bases from J, with 18 bases between. There are 13 residues in the CDR3. The CDR3 here is CASRDGGERTAFF. Written as DNA, the CDR3 is TGTGCCAGCAGGGATGGCGGGGAGCGTACAGCTTTCTTT.

V usage is TRBV9 and J usage is TRBJ1-5, with D perhaps matching TRBD1 (5 bases). V was cut by 4 bases and J by 4 bases, with 21 bases left in between. The V gene's germline CDR1 is SGDLS and CDR2 YYNGEE. CDR3 length equals 17 residues. DNA of the CDR3: TGTGCCAGCAGCAACACTATAAAGGACGGGGGGAATCAGCCCCAGCATTTT. Amino acid sequence: CASSNTIKDGGNQPQHF.

The chain has TRBV10-2 and TRBJ2-2; 9 bases fit TRBD1. Germline V lookup: CDR1 WSHSY, CDR2 SAAADI. The CDR3 is made up of 14 amino acids. The J segment lost 7 bases and the V segment lost 7 bases, leaving 7 bases of the junction unmatched. This chain's CDR3 is CASTGTGLGGELFF. For the CDR3, the DNA is TGCGCCAGCACCGGGACAGGGTTGGGCGGGGAGCTGTTTTTT.

The chain combines TRBV28 with TRBJ2-7; perhaps TRBD2 as D (6 bases). This CDR3 is 15 amino acids long. Trimming took 6 bases from V and 2 from J, leaving 17 bases between them. Germline CDR1 is MDHEN and CDR2 is SYDVKM. CDR3 DNA sequence: TGTGCCAGCAGCCTCCAGCTAGCGCATCCCTACGAGCAGTACTTC. Its protein product is CASSLQLAHPYEQYF.

The CDR3 DNA is TGTGCCAGCAGCTTGGGGACAGACCAAAAAGCTTTCTTT. This gives the protein CASSLGTDQKAFF. The chain is built from TRBV5-6 and TRBJ1-1; the D gene is possibly TRBD1 (6 bases). V lost 0 bases, J lost 9 bases, and 12 bases lay in between. This CDR3 is built from 13 residues. Germline V gene data show CDR1 as SGHDT and CDR2 as YYEEEE.

The chain carries TRBV7-2 and TRBJ1-2; 12 bases align to TRBD1. The V and J ends lost 3 bases and 7 bases, in that order; junction bases with no gene match: 9. There are 16 residues in the CDR3. CDR1 and CDR2 (germline): SGHTA, FQGNSA. CDR3 sequence reads: CASSFRSGQGASGYTF. For the CDR3, the DNA is TGTGCCAGCAGCTTCAGGTCGGGACAGGGGGCCTCTGGCTACACCTTC.

The rearrangement links TRBV6-5 to TRBJ2-3; D is possibly TRBD2 (6 bases). The CDR3 is made up of 14 amino acids. V lost 6 bases to trimming and J lost 4 bases, with 14 bases between them. CDR1 is MNHEY, CDR2 SVGAGI, per germline. The CDR3 DNA reads as TGTGCCAGCAGACTGGCGGGACTCCCAGATACGCAGTATTTT. It specifies CASRLAGLPDTQYF.